This is a list of T cell receptor beta chains from one sample in a study of blood T cell repertoires in COVID-19. Method: immunoSEQ multiplex PCR; TCRdb's copy keeps in-frame clones and lacks some. This table has about 280,000 clones, roughly 80% appearing once. The sequenced sample consisted of PBMCs or T cells enriched from blood (not recorded which). These receptors all come from a middle-aged man who had been exposed to COVID-19. Both conserved end residues are trimmed from each CDR3.

TRBV19	TRBJ2-7	ASSIESDGRLYEQY
TRBV28	TRBJ2-7	ASSSPGVGDEQY
TRBV6-5	TRBJ2-1	ASSYRQALEQF
TRBV4-1	TRBJ2-3	ASSQAPSSTDTQY
TRBV6-5	TRBJ1-5	ASSSQGFQPQH
TRBV10-3	TRBJ2-3	AIRDSESSTDTQY
TRBV14	TRBJ2-7	ASSQGLTSLGEQY
TRBV2	TRBJ1-5	ASTGEKGSNQPQH
TRBV6-6	TRBJ2-7	ASVAGGPYEQY
TRBV6-4	TRBJ1-2	ASSFKQGQIDGYT
TRBV7-9	TRBJ1-3	ASSPQGISSGNTIY
TRBV30	TRBJ2-7	AWRGKGTGQHEQY
TRBV19	TRBJ2-1	ASSPSSDYDNEQF
TRBV5-1	TRBJ2-5	ASSLGQPKETQY
TRBV28	TRBJ1-2	ASTRAGYGYT
TRBV7-9	TRBJ2-2	ASPTWAADSGELF
TRBV2	TRBJ2-4	ASSLEAGEEY
TRBV5-4	TRBJ2-7	ASSFRGSYEQY
TRBV19	TRBJ1-3	ASSAMGTGPGNTIY
TRBV6-5	TRBJ2-1	ASRGDSPYNEQF
TRBV5-1	TRBJ1-1	ASSWAVTSMNTEAF
TRBV11-2	TRBJ2-1	ASSSREDNEQF
TRBV20-1	TRBJ1-1	SARNRAF
TRBV11-2	TRBJ2-3	ASSPRTTSGTDTQY